The clone carrying this TCR beta chain was observed a single time. Its cognate antigen is unknown. The sample comes from a study of post-analysis software for immune sequencing data. Findings and caveats of the study: Roughly 5 TRBV segments occurring more often in patients than controls included TRBV5-6, TRBV5-1 and TRBV20-1. Analysis by F measure revealed that same-batch samples clustered strongly together.

V was cut by 2 bases and J by 5 bases, with 16 bases left in between. The germline V gene encodes CDR1 SEHNR and CDR2 FQNEAQ (reference sequence). The CDR3 contains 15 residues. Prepared libraries of TCR beta cDNA carried unique molecular identifiers. TCRdb reprocessed the PCR reads with MiXCR, giving one entry per CDR3 protein. The table includes hundreds of thousands of distinct CDR3 sequences, approximately 60% detected once. Sequencing input: blood. The chain couples TRBV7-9 to TRBJ2-7; possibly TRBD2 for D (6 bases). This TCR was sampled from a girl aged 2-10 years with multiple sclerosis. The CDR3 region is CASSLTHGGVDEQYF. The CDR3 DNA reads TGTGCCAGCAGCTTAACCCACGGGGGAGTGGACGAGCAGTACTTC.